A single T cell receptor beta chain is shown here with its context. The CDR3 contains 14 residues. Germline V gives CDR1 SQVTM, CDR2 ANQGSEA. Germline trimming cut 4 bases from V and 2 bases from J; bases unmatched to any gene: 5. These data are taken from a study of cytomegalovirus exposure and HLA in healthy donors. The primer mix had 60 Vbeta and 13 Jbeta primers. Assay used: immunoSEQ multiplex PCR; TCRdb lists only in-frame clones, some missing. The table has tens of thousands of clones, roughly 76% seen once. Sequencing used PBMCs. The chain has TRBV29-1 and TRBJ2-1; 7 nucleotides match TRBD1. The TCR was taken from a woman under 40 in good health and CMV-seropositive. CDR3: CSVVAGTAYNEQFF. The DNA for the CDR3 is TGCAGCGTTGTTGCCGGGACAGCCTACAATGAGCAGTTCTTC.